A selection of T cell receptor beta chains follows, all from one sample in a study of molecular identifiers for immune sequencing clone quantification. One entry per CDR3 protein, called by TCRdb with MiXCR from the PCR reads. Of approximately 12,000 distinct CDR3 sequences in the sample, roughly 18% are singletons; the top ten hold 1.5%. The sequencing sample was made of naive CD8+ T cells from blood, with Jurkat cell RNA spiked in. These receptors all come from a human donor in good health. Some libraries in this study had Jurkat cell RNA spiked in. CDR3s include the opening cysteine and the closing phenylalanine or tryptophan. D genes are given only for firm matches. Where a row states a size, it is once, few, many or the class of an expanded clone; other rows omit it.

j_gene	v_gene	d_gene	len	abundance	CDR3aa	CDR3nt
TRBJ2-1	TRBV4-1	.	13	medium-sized	CASSQDRANEQFF	TGCGCCAGCAGCCAAGATCGGGCAAATGAGCAGTTCTTC
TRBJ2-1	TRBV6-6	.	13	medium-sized	CASSYLGGNEQFF	TGTGCCAGCAGTTACCTAGGGGGCAATGAGCAGTTCTTC
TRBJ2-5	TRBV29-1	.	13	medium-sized	CSVVWASQETQYF	TGCAGCGTTGTGTGGGCTAGTCAAGAGACCCAGTACTTC
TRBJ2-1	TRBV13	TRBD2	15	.	CASSFEGGIYNEQFF	TGTGCCAGCAGCTTTGAGGGAGGGATTTACAATGAGCAGTTCTTC
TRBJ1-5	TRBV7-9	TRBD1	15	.	CAGSSDREVDQPQHF	TGTGCCGGCAGCTCGGACAGGGAAGTCGACCAGCCCCAGCATTTT
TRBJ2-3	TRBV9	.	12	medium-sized	CASSQLADTQYF	TGTGCCAGCAGCCAGCTAGCGGATACGCAGTATTTT
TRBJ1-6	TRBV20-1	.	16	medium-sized	CSVPGRGGDYNSPLHF	TGCAGTGTCCCAGGGAGGGGAGGGGACTATAATTCACCCCTCCACTTT
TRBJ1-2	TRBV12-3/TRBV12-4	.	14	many	CASSFEGGYYGYTF	TGTGCCAGCAGTTTTGAGGGGGGCTACTATGGCTACACCTTC
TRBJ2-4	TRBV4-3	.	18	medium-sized	CASSQEKSQARANNIQYF	TGCGCCAGCAGCCAAGAAAAGTCCCAGGCTAGAGCTAACAACATTCAGTACTTC
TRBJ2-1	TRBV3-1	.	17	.	CASSQDPEGGPRNEQFF	TGTGCCAGCAGCCAAGACCCCGAGGGGGGCCCTCGGAATGAGCAGTTCTTC
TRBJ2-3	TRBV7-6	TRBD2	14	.	CASSLAGGTDAQYF	TGTGCCAGCAGCTTGGCGGGAGGCACAGATGCGCAGTACTTT
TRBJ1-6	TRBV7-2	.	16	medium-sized	CASSHVTRAHNSPLHF	TGTGCCAGCAGCCACGTGACCCGGGCCCATAATTCACCCCTCCACTTT